This TCR beta chain was found in a study of regulatory T cells in long-lasting Graves disease. In the study overall: Patients with new Graves' disease had used antithyroid drugs below 3 months.

Specified time point: newly diagnosed GD, antithyroid drugs for less than 3 months. From PBMCs, RNA was extracted and then used to make the TCR library. EDTA tubes received roughly 9 milliliters of collected peripheral blood. A remark on this clonotype: Its target is unknown.

Study results and limitations: Not thyroid tissue but only peripheral blood was studied.

This CDR3 comprises 17 residues. The ends were cut back, 4 bases at V and 0 bases at J, with 16 bases in the middle. Germline CDR1 is SGHTA and CDR2 is FQGNSA. In building TCR beta libraries, iRepertoire HTBI primers were used together with Arm-PCR of CDR3 regions. One entry per CDR3 protein, called by TCRdb with MiXCR from the multiplex PCR reads. The data show about 220,000 distinct CDR3 sequences, about 17% seen once. The chain combines TRBV7-2 with TRBJ2-1; D is possibly TRBD2 (6 bases). The sample in question was peripheral blood mononuclear cells (PBMCs), obtained at new diagnosis, from a patient treated with antithyroid drugs. The source is a female donor with Graves disease. The CDR3 region is CASSSPHKAGSYNEQFF. CDR3 coding DNA: TGTGCCAGCAGCTCCCCCCATAAAGCGGGCTCCTACAATGAGCAGTTCTTC. The full variable domain, with the rest looked up from reference TRBV7-2 and TRBJ2-1, is GAGVSQSPSNKVTEKGKDVELRCDPISGHTALYWYRQSLGQGLEFLIYFQGNSAPDKSGLPSDRFSAERTGGSVSTLTIQRTQQEDSAVYLCASSSPHKAGSYNEQFFGPGTRLTVL.